A selection of T cell receptor beta chains follows, all from one sample in a study of T-cell reconstitution after alpha-beta-depleted transplantation in children. In TCRdb, the PCR reads were re-called with MiXCR into one record per CDR3 protein. The repertoire has some 530,000 distinct CDR3 sequences, 9.5% to 15% of them found once; the top ten carry about 5%. Sequenced material: PBMCs from the stem cell graft donor, taken from the stem cell graft. These receptor sequences come from a human donor who donated a stem cell graft to a child with combined immunodeficiency. CDR3s include the opening cysteine and the closing phenylalanine or tryptophan. D genes are given only for firm matches. Clone sizes are given selectively: once, few, many, or a class where the clone is expanded.

clone_size	d_call	cdr3_length	v_call	j_call	cdr3_nt	cdr3_aa
NA	TRBD2	15	TRBV12-3/TRBV12-4	TRBJ2-7	TGTGCCAGCAGTTTGGGGAGCGGGAGACCCTACGAGCAGTACTTC	CASSLGSGRPYEQYF
many	NA	13	TRBV20-1	TRBJ2-1	TGCAGTGCTAGGGACGGTTCCTACAATGAGCAGTTCTTC	CSARDGSYNEQFF
NA	TRBD2	14	TRBV11-2	TRBJ2-1	TGTGCCAGCAGTTCCCCGGGACTAGCCGCTGAGCAGTTCTTC	CASSSPGLAAEQFF
many	TRBD1	13	TRBV29-1	TRBJ2-2	TGCAGCGCCAGGGACAGGGTCACCGGGGAGCTGTTTTTT	CSARDRVTGELFF
NA	NA	13	TRBV20-1	TRBJ2-5	TGCAGTGCTAGACCCCAAGGGGTAGAGACCCAGTACTTC	CSARPQGVETQYF
many	NA	12	TRBV28	TRBJ2-1	TGTGCCTCCAGTTTAATCCCCAATGAGCAGTTCTTC	CASSLIPNEQFF
many	TRBD2	16	TRBV5-6	TRBJ2-1	TGTGCCAGCAGCCCCTCACCCGGGGGGTTCTACAATGAGCAGTTCTTC	CASSPSPGGFYNEQFF
many	TRBD1	14	TRBV12-3/TRBV12-4	TRBJ1-4	TGTGCCAGCAGCCCAACAGGGGAGAATGAAAAACTGTTTTTT	CASSPTGENEKLFF
many	TRBD2	16	TRBV9	TRBJ2-1	TGTGCCAGCAGCGTGCAGACTAGCGGGACCTACAATGAGCAGTTCTTC	CASSVQTSGTYNEQFF
NA	NA	13	TRBV30	TRBJ2-5	TGTGCCTGGAGTGGCCGATTCAGAGAGACCCAGTACTTC	CAWSGRFRETQYF
few	NA	14	TRBV12-3/TRBV12-4	TRBJ2-1	TGTGCCAGCAGTTTAAATCTAGGGGGGAATGAGCAGTTCTTC	CASSLNLGGNEQFF
few	NA	13	TRBV5-5	TRBJ2-1	TGTGCCAGCAGCCCGTTGGGGTTCGGTGAGCAGTTCTTC	CASSPLGFGEQFF
NA	NA	14	TRBV6-5	TRBJ2-5	TGTGCCAGCAGTTACTCGAGGAGGGGAGAGACCCAGTACTTC	CASSYSRRGETQYF